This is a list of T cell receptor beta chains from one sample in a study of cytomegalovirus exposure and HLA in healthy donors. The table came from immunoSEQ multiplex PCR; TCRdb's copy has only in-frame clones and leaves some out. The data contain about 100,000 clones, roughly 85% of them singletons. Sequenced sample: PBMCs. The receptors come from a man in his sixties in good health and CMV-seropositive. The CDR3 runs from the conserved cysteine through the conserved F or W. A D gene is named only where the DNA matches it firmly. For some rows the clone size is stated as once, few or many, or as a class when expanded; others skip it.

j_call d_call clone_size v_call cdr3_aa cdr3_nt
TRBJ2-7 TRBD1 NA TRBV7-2 CASSKQGDLYEQYF TGTGCCAGCAGTAAACAGGGGGATTTGTACGAGCAGTACTTC
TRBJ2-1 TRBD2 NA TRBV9 CASSVGPAGASGSTYNEQFF TGTGCCAGCAGCGTAGGCCCCGCTGGGGCTAGCGGGTCTACCTACAATGAGCAGTTCTTC
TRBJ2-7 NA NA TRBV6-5 CASLTGRGGAQYF TGTGCCAGCCTGACAGGGCGGGGCGGTGCGCAGTACTTC
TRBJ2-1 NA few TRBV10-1 CASSESAAGAGEQFF TGCGCCAGCAGTGAGTCGGCGGCGGGGGCGGGGGAGCAGTTCTTC
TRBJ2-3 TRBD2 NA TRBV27 CASSSRTSRADTQYF TGTGCCAGCAGTTCGCGGACTAGCAGGGCAGATACGCAGTATTTT
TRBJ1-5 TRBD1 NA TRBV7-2 CASSQNRGRRQPQHF TGTGCCAGCAGCCAGAACAGGGGGCGACGACAGCCCCAGCATTTT
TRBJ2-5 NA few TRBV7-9 CASSRNPPAGLQETQYF TGTGCCAGCAGCCGCAACCCCCCGGCAGGTCTCCAAGAGACCCAGTACTTC
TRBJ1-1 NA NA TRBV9 CASGQQLNTEAFF TGTGCCAGCGGCCAACAGCTGAACACTGAAGCTTTCTTT
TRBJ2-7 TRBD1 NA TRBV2 CASRGTGSGQYF TGTGCCAGCAGGGGGACAGGGAGCGGGCAGTACTTC
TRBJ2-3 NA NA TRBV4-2 CASSQEEGARMDTQYF TGTGCCAGCAGCCAAGAGGAGGGGGCGCGGATGGATACGCAGTATTTT
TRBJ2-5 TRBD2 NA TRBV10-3 CAISGSGTSGALRRETQYF TGTGCCATCAGTGGATCCGGGACTAGCGGGGCCCTGAGGAGGGAGACCCAGTACTTC
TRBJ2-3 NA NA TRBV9 CASSAEHWDTQYF TGTGCCAGCAGCGCGGAGCACTGGGATACGCAGTATTTT
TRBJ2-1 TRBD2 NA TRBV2 CASRPPGTSGGGEQFF TGTGCCAGCAGACCCCCCGGGACTAGCGGGGGAGGAGAGCAGTTCTTC
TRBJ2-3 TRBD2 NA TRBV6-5 CASRQSGGASDTQYF TGTGCCAGCAGGCAAAGCGGGGGGGCCTCAGATACGCAGTATTTT
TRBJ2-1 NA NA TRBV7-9 CASSPGSAGTYNEQFF TGTGCCAGCAGCCCTGGTAGCGCGGGGACCTACAATGAGCAGTTCTTC
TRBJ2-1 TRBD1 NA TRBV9 CASTPSRGLPYNEQFF TGTGCCAGCACCCCATCGAGGGGGCTGCCCTACAATGAGCAGTTCTTC
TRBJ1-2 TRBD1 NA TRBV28 CASSFLDRGGYGYTF TGTGCCAGCAGTTTTCTGGACAGGGGAGGCTATGGCTACACCTTC
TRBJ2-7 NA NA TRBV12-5 CASGLALPEQYF TGTGCTAGTGGTTTGGCACTCCCCGAGCAGTACTTC
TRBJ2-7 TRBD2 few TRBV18 CASSPPGLADYEQYF TGTGCCAGCTCACCTCCCGGACTAGCGGACTACGAGCAGTACTTC
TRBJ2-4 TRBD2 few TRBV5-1 CASSLDQLAGPQVPIYF TGCGCCAGCAGCTTGGATCAGCTAGCGGGGCCCCAAGTGCCGATCTACTTC
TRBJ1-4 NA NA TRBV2 CASSDTALLNEKLFF TGTGCCAGCAGTGACACAGCCCTCCTTAATGAAAAACTGTTTTTT
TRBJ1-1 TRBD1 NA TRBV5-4 CASSLTGGRIGAFF TGTGCCAGCAGCTTGACAGGGGGCAGAATAGGAGCTTTCTTT
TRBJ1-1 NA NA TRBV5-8 CASSPGRVYQDTEAFF TGTGCCAGCAGCCCGGGAAGAGTGTATCAGGACACTGAAGCTTTCTTT
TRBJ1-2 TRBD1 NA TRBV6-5 CASRRQGSDGYTF TGTGCCAGCAGAAGACAGGGCTCTGATGGCTACACCTTC
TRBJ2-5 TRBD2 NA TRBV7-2 CASSLVQRGGRETQYF TGTGCCAGCAGCTTAGTTCAGCGGGGGGGCCGGGAGACCCAGTACTTC
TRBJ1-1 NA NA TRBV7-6 CASSLQQNTEAFF TGTGCCAGCAGCCTTCAACAGAACACTGAAGCTTTCTTT
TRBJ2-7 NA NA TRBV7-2 CASSLNSNSLYEQYF TGTGCCAGCAGCTTAAATAGTAACAGTCTCTACGAGCAGTACTTC